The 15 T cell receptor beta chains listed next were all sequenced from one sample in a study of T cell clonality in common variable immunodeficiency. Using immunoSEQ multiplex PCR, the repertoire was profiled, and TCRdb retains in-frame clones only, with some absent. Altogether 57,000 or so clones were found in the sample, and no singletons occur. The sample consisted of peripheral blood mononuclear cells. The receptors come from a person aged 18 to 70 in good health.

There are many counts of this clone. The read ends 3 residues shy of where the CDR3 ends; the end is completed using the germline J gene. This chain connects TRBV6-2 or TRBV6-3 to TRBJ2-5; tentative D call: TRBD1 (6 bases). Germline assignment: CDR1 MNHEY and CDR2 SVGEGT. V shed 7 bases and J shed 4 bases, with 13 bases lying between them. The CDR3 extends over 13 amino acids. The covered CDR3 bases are TGTGCCAGCAACCAGGGGATGCGAGAGACC. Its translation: CASNQGMRET. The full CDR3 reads CASNQGMRETQYF.

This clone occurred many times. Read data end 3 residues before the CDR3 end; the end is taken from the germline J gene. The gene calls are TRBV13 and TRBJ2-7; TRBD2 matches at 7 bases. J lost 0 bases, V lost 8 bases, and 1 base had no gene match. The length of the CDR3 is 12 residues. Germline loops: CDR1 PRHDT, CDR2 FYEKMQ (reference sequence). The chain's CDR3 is CASGGSSYEQYF. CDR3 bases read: TGTGCCAGCGGCGGGAGCTCCTACGAG.

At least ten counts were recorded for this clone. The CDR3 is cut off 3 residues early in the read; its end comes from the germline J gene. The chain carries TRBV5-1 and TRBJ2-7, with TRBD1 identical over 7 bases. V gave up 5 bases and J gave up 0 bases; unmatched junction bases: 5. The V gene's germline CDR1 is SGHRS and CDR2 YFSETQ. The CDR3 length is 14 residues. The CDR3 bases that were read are TGCGCCAGCAGTGGGACAGAGAGCTCCTACGAG. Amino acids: CASSGTESSYE. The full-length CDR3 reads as CASSGTESSYEQYF.

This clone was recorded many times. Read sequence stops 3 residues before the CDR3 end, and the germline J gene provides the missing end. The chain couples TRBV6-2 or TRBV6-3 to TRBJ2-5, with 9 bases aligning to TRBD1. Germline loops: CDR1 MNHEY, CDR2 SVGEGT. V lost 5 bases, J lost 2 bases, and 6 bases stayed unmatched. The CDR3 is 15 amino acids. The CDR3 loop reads CASSTQGAWQETQYF. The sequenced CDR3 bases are TGTGCCAGCAGTACACAGGGGGCATGGCAAGAGACC.

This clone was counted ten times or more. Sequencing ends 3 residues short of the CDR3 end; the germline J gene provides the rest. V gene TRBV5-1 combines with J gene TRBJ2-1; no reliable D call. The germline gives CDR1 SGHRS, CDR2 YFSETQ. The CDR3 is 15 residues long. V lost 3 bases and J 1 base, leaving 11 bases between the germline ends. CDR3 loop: CASSSSLGSYNEQFF. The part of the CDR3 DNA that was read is TGCGCCAGCAGCTCCTCCCTAGGTTCCTACAATGAG. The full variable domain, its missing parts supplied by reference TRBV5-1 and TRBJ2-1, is KAGVTQTPRYLIKTRGQQVTLSCSPISGHRSVSWYQQTPGQGLQFLFEYFSETQRNKGNFPGRFSGRQFSNSRSEMNVSTLELGDSALYLCASSSSLGSYNEQFFGPGTRLTVL.

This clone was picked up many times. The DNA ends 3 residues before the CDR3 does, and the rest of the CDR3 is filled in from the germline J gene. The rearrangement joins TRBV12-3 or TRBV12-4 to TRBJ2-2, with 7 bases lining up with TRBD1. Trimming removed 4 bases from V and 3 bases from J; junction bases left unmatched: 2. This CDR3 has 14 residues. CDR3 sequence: CASSWDRYTGELFF. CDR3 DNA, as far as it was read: TGTGCCAGCAGTTGGGACAGATACACCGGGGAG.

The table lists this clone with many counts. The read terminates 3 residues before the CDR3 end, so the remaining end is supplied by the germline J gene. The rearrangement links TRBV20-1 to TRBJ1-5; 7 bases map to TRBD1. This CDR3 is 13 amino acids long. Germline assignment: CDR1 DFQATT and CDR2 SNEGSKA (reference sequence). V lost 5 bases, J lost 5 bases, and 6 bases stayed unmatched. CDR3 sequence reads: CSALGTADQPQHF. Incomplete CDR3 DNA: TGCAGTGCTCTCGGGACAGCGGATCAGCCC.

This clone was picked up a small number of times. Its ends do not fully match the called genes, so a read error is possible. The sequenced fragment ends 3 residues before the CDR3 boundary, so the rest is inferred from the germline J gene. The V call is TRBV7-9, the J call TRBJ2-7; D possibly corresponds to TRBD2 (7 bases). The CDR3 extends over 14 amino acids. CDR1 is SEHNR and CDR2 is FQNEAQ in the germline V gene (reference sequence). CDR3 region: CSSSRVGGAYEQYF. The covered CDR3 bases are TGTTCCAGCAGCAGAGTAGGGGGGGCCTACGAG. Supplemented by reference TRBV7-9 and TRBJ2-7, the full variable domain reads DTGVSQNPRHKITKRGQNVTFRCDPISEHNRLYWYRQTLGQGPEFLTYFQNEAQLEKSRLLSDRFSAERPKGSFSTLEIQRTEQGDSAMYLCSSSRVGGAYEQYFGPGTRLTVT.

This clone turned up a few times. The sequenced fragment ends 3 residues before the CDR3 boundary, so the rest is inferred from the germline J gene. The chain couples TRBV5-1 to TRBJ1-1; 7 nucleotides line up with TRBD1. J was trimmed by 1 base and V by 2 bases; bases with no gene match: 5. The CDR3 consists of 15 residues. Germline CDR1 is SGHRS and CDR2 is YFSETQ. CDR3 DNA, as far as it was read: TGCGCCAGCAGCTTCACGGGACAGCCGAACACTGAA. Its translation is CASSFTGQPNTE. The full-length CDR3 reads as CASSFTGQPNTEAFF.

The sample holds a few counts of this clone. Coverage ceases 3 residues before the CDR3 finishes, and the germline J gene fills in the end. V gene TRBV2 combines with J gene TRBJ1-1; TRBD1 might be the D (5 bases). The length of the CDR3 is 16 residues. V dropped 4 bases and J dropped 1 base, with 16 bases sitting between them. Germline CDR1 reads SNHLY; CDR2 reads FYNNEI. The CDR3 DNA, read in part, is TGTGCCAGCAGTGGACTTCTGAGACAGAAGAACACTGAA. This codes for CASSGLLRQKNTE. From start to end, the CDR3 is CASSGLLRQKNTEAFF.

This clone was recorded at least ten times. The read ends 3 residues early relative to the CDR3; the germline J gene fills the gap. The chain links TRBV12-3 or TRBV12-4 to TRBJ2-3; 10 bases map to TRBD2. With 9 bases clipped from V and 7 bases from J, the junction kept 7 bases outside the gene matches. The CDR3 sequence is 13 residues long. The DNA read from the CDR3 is TGTGCCAGTTGCCTAGCGGGAGTGAATACG. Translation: CASCLAGVNT. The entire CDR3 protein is CASCLAGVNTQYF.

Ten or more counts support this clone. CDR3 residues: CASSSGSRDEQFF. The CDR3 DNA, read in part, is TGTGCCAGCAGTAGCGGGAGTAGGGATGAG. The chain joins TRBV6-2 or TRBV6-3 to TRBJ2-1, with TRBD2 matching over 8 bases. The read falls 3 residues short of the CDR3 end, and the missing part is taken from the germline J gene. CDR3 length: 13 residues. Losses at the gene ends were 5 bases for V and 8 bases for J; bases not matched to a gene: 5. Germline V gene lookup returns CDR1 MNHEY and CDR2 SVGEGT.

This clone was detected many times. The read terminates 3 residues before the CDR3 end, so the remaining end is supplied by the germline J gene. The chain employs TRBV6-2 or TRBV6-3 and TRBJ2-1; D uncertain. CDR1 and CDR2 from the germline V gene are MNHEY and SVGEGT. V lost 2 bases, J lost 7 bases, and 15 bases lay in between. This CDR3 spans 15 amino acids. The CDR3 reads CASSYHAGVYNEQFF. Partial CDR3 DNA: TGTGCCAGCAGTTACCACGCAGGAGTGTATAATGAG.

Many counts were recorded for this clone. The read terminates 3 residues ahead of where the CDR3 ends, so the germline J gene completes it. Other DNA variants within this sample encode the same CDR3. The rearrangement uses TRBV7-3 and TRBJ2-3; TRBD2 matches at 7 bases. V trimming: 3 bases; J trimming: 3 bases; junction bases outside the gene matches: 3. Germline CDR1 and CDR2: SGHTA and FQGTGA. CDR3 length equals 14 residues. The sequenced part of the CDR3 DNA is TGTGCCAGCAGCTTTGGCGGGAGTACAGATACG. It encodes CASSFGGSTDT. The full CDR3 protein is CASSFGGSTDTQYF.

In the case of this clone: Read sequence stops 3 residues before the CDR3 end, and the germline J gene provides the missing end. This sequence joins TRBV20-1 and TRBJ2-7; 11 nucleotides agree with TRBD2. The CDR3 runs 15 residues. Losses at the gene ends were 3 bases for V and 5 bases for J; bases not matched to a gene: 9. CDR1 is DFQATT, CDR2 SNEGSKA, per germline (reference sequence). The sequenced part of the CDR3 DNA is TGCAGTGCTAGGGATAGCGGGAGGGCCGGGCACGAG. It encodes CSARDSGRAGHE. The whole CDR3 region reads CSARDSGRAGHEQYF.